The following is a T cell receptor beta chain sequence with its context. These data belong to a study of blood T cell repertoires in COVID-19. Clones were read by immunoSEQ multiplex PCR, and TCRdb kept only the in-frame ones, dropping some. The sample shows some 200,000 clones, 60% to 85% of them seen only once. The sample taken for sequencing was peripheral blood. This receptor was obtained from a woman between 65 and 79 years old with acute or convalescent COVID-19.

Here the CDR3 reads CASSPLPSNQPQHF. DNA for the CDR3: TGTGCCAGCTCACCACTTCCGAGCAATCAGCCCCAGCATTTT. This sequence joins TRBV18 and TRBJ1-5; D is undetermined. Germline CDR1 KGHSH, CDR2 LQKENI. The CDR3 sequence is 14 residues long. V dropped 1 base and J dropped 1 base, with 5 bases sitting between them.